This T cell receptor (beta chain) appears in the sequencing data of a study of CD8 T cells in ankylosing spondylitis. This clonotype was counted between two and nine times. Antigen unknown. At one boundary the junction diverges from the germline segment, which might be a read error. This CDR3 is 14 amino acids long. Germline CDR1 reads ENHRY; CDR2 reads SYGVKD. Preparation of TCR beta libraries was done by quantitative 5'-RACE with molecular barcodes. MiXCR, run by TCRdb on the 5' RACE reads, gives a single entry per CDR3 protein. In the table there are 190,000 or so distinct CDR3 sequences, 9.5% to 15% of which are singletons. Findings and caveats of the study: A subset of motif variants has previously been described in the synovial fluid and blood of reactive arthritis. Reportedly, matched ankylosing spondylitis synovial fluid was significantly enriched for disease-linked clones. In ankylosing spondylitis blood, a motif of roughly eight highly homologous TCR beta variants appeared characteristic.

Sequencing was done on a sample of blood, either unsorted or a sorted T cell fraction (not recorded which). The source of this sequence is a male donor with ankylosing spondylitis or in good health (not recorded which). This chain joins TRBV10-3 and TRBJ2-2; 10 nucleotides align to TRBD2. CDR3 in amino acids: CAIPQREGTGALFF. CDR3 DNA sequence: TGTGCCATCCCCCAGCGGGAGGGCACCGGGGCGCTGTTTTTT.